This passage covers 5 T cell receptor beta chains from one sample sequenced in a study of CD8+ T cells in alopecia areata. After isolation, RNA underwent reverse transcription to generate cDNA as the sequencing template. The assay was immunoSEQ multiplex PCR, and TCRdb's table has in-frame clones only and misses some. Among 150,000 or so clones, around 47% were seen once, and the ten largest hold around 6.8%. Sample: CD4+ T cells sorted from blood. Source of these receptors: a human donor with alopecia areata.

This clone was seen a few times. The chain carries TRBV19 and TRBJ2-5; D is unresolved. This CDR3 is built from 13 residues. From germline, CDR1 is LNHDA and CDR2 SQIVND (reference sequence). V lost 3 bases and J lost 3, with 8 bases in between. CDR3: CASSIRQEETQYF. The CDR3 DNA follows: TGTGCCAGTAGTATTAGGCAAGAAGAGACCCAGTACTTC. The variable domain in full, completed from reference TRBV19 and TRBJ2-5, reads DGGITQSPKYLFRKEGQNVTLSCEQNLNHDAMYWYRQDPGQGLRLIYYSQIVNDFQKGDIAEGYSVSREKKESFPLTVTSAQKNPTAFYLCASSIRQEETQYFGPGTRLLVL.

The gene calls are TRBV4-1 and TRBJ2-3; a possible D gene is TRBD2 (6 bases). The germline V and J ends were trimmed by 1 base and 2 bases, with 13 bases remaining between them. The CDR3 loop spans 16 amino acids. Per the germline V gene, CDR1 is MGHRA and CDR2 is YSYEKL. CDR3 DNA sequence: TGCGCCAGCAGCCAAGGTTGGGGGAGGACCACAGATACGCAGTATTTT. It codes for CASSQGWGRTTDTQYF.

The chain combines TRBV27 with TRBJ1-5, with D hard to call. Germline V gene data show CDR1 as MNHEY and CDR2 as SMNVEV (reference sequence). Trimming stripped 4 bases from V and 2 bases from J, with 9 bases between. This CDR3 is 14 amino acids long. CDR3 residues: CASSYQDGNQPQHF. The CDR3 region has the DNA TGTGCCAGCAGTTACCAAGATGGCAATCAGCCCCAGCATTTT.

This clone was counted only a few times. The V gene is TRBV5-1, the J gene TRBJ2-5; D perhaps matches TRBD1 (5 bases). The CDR3 is 14 residues long. CDR1 is SGHRS, CDR2 YFSETQ, per germline. V gave up 5 bases and J gave up 3 bases, with 14 bases separating them. The CDR3 protein is CASRRWAGKETQYF. The CDR3 bases are TGCGCCAGCAGAAGGTGGGCAGGGAAAGAGACCCAGTACTTC.

The rearrangement uses TRBV5-4 and TRBJ2-1, with D tentatively TRBD1 or TRBD2 (5 bases each). Germline V CDR1 and CDR2: SGHNT, YYREEE (reference sequence). The CDR3 loop spans 15 amino acids. V was shortened by 4 bases and J by 8 bases, with 19 bases between the two germline ends. CDR3 sequence: CASSLGDRKGDEQFF. CDR3 nucleotides: TGTGCCAGCAGCCTAGGGGACCGCAAAGGCGATGAGCAGTTCTTC.